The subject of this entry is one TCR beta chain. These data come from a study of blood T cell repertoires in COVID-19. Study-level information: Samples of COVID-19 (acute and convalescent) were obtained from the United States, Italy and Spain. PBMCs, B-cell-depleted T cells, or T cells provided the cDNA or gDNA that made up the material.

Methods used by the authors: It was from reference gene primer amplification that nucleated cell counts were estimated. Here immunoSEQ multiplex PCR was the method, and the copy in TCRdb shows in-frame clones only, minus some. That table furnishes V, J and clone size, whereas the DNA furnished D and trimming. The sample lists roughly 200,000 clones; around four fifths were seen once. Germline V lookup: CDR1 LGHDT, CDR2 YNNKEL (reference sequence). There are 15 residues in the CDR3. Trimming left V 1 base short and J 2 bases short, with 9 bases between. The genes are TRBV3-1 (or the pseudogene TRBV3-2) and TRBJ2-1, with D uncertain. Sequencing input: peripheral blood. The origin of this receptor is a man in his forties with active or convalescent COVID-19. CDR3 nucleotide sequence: TGTGCCAGCAGCCAAGGAGGTCCTGCCTACAATGAGCAGTTCTTC. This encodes CASSQGGPAYNEQFF.